What follows is one T cell receptor beta chain and its context. Its specificity is unknown. Incorporated into the TCR beta cDNA libraries were unique molecular identifiers, which served to reduce PCR and sequencing biases. TCRdb called the PCR reads again in MiXCR, with one record for every CDR3 protein. The sample has some 500,000 distinct CDR3 sequences, roughly 45% seen once. The data stem from a study of post-analysis software for immune sequencing data. Findings and caveats of the study: Included in a set of several TRBV segments more frequent in patients than controls were TRBV5-6, TRBV5-1 and TRBV20-1.

V lost 4 bases and J 8 bases, leaving 13 bases between the germline ends. The CDR3 loop spans 13 amino acids. Germline lookup yields CDR1 SGHRS and CDR2 YFSETQ. Sequencing was done on a sample of blood. This sequence joins TRBV5-1 and TRBJ2-1; D remains ambiguous. This TCR came from a girl aged 10 to 17 with multiple sclerosis. CDR3 coding DNA: TGCGCCAGCAGCCAATACCTCAACTATGAGCAGTTCTTC. It yields the protein CASSQYLNYEQFF.